This TCR beta chain appears in the sequencing data of a study of OX40 agonist ivuxolimab in advanced cancers. Overall study: Ivuxolimab, an agonist antibody against OX40 (CD134), was given to patients. Hepatocellular carcinoma, melanoma, renal cell or head and neck cancer was diagnosed in the dose-escalation patients.

In the case of this clone: Its antigen is currently unknown.

Blood draws occurred at baseline, cycle 4 day 1, and cycle 7 day 1. TCRdb's table, derived via immunoSEQ multiplex PCR, lists solely in-frame clones and lacks some. The repertoire has about 76,000 clones, approximately 85% of them found once; the top ten carry roughly 3%. General study results and limits: CD4+ and CD8+ blood T cells expanded clonally by week 6 at 0.1 to 3.0 mg/kg.

The sequence was collected from an adult with an advanced solid tumor such as melanoma, head and neck, liver or kidney cancer. The material sequenced was CD4+ or CD8+ T cells sorted from blood, taken in a trial of the OX40 agonist ivuxolimab.

CDR3 bases: TGTGCCAGCAGCCCCGAAACTGGTGGCAATCAGCCCCAGCATTTT. Translated, it gives CASSPETGGNQPQHF. The genes are TRBV7-9 and TRBJ1-5; D not resolved. From germline, CDR1 is SEHNR and CDR2 FQNEAQ (reference sequence). With 5 bases removed from V and 2 bases from J, the gap between germline ends came to 13 bases. CDR3 length: 15 amino acids.